The text below deals with one T cell receptor beta chain. This clonotype was detected only a few times. Its antigen remains undetermined. No qualities accompany the bases; no much larger clone lies one base away. The donors were roughly 39 Caucasian individuals from Russia, aged 6 to 90 years, who were systemically healthy. Each donor gave 9.5 to 10 milliliters of peripheral blood, drawn into EDTA-treated Vacutainer tubes. Ficoll-Paque density-gradient centrifugation was used to isolate PBMCs, with at least 6.5 million per sample. Total RNA was extracted from PBMCs with Trizol reagent, with at least 6 micrograms obtained per sample. For every donor, an aliquot of PBMCs went through flow cytometry to measure the percentages of naive CD45RAhigh/CD27high T cells. Library generation was performed with 5' RACE. Data came from an Illumina HiSeq 2500. The second PCR ran for roughly 7 to 12 cycles and used a J-beta primer mix along with a sample-barcoded 5' primer. A unique molecular identifier was introduced onto each TCR beta cDNA molecule by a template-switch 5' adaptor carrying 12 random nucleotides. At least 3 million CDR3-containing paired-end reads were obtained from each sample. The Mint cDNA synthesis kit, primed by a TRBC-specific oligonucleotide, was used to synthesize first-strand cDNA from all RNA. Following uracil-DNA glycosylase treatment, all cDNA underwent a first 18-cycle PCR with the universal primers M1SS and BC2_uni_R. The study's processing was this. Normalization of each sample was performed by random selection of 1 million high-quality reads, each carrying a distinct molecular identifier. Reads with shared molecular identifiers were discarded instead of being binned into consensus sequences. MiTCR, with a Q25 quality threshold and the strictest error-elimination algorithm, was used for CDR3 identification, clonotype clustering and error correction. A nonparametric unseen species model using Euler transformation provided a lower-bound estimate of total TCR beta diversity. The public reads were reanalyzed by TCRdb: fastp trimming at Q25, MiXCR alignment, in-frame beta chains only. Each entry merges the rows of one CDR3 protein and shows their most common DNA and genes. What appears here as the V and J calls and clone size reflects TCRdb's work, not the paper's. The sample table shows some 1.5 million distinct CDR3 sequences, and approximately 28% are seen once. The ten largest clonotypes hold 7.7% of the sample.

The CDR3 goes from the cysteine to the phenylalanine over 14 residues. The read is trimmed to its CDR3 DNA, 42 bases read in frame from base 1. In the germline V gene (reference sequence), CDR1 corresponds to DFQATT and CDR2 to SNEGSKA. These data originate in a study of blood T cells in healthy people across ages (dated by TCRdb to about 2015). With respect to the entire study: In model experiments, template switching captured roughly one uniquely barcoded TCR beta cDNA molecule for every two T cells. Using the same blood draw, the study looked at two additional independent replicas of 1 million unique cDNA reads for two donors, one aged 18 to 30 and the other aged 80 or older. To avoid experimental bias, donors of different ages were randomly spread across the sequencing lanes. Donors were grouped into four age groups: young (average approximately 16 years), middle-aged (39), aged (around 60) and long-lived (around 80). Age-related changes in TCR beta repertoire diversity were measured in the study by deep sequencing normalized with unique cDNA molecular identifiers.

Here is what the overall study found, with its caveats: Donor CMV infection status was unknown, potentially confounding age-related changes in expanded clonotypes. The percentage of naive T cells measured by flow cytometry correlated strongly with observed TCR beta diversity. As age increased, observed TCR beta diversity per million T cells dropped in a roughly linear way, and a significant reduction was already evident by age 40. Estimates of total diversity based on one million sequenced T cells were regarded as lower bounds and as underestimates. Compared with the aged group, more naive CD4+ T cells, fewer expanded clones and increased TCR diversity were shown by the long-lived group, suggesting age selection. Conclusive comparison of naive and antigen-experienced compartments was prevented by the profiling of bulk unsorted PBMCs.

The sequence derives from a young woman in good health. The chain joins TRBV20-1 to TRBJ2-5; the central 9 bases match TRBD1. The J call may be faulty, since TRBJ2-7 better matches the DNA end. Input material: blood. The DNA reads TGCAGTGCTAGCCCCGGGACAGGGACTTACGAGCAGTACTTC. Translation gives CSASPGTGTYEQYF.